The 9 T cell receptor beta chains presented below share a single source sample, sequenced in a study of shared clonotypes between healthy human individuals. TCRdb keeps only in-frame clones here, not all; method: immunoSEQ multiplex PCR. The repertoire holds about 2.4 million clones, with approximately 94% as singletons. The sequenced material came from naive CD4+ T cells sorted from blood. This sample's subset: CD45RA+ positively selected. The source is a man between 18 and 29 years old in good health.

The CDR3 sequence: CASSIALSGGGSYNEQFF. CDR3 bases: TGTGCCAGTAGTATCGCCCTCAGCGGGGGGGGATCCTACAATGAGCAGTTCTTC. The genes are TRBV19 and TRBJ2-1, with 10 bases fitting TRBD2. Per germline, CDR1 LNHDA and CDR2 SQIVND (reference sequence). J lost 1 base, V lost 3 bases, and 9 bases had no gene match. The CDR3 runs 18 residues. Filled out from reference TRBV19 and TRBJ2-1, the complete variable domain reads DGGITQSPKYLFRKEGQNVTLSCEQNLNHDAMYWYRQDPGQGLRLIYYSQIVNDFQKGDIAEGYSVSREKKESFPLTVTSAQKNPTAFYLCASSIALSGGGSYNEQFFGPGTRLTVL.

This clone was picked up one time. The V and J genes are TRBV28 and TRBJ1-4, with 8 bases identical to TRBD1. The trim removed 6 bases at V and 0 bases at J, leaving 6 bases unmatched. This CDR3 is 16 amino acids long. Germline V CDR1 and CDR2: MDHEN, SYDVKM. CDR3 sequence: CASRKLQGATNEKLFF. The CDR3 DNA sequence: TGTGCCAGCAGGAAGTTACAGGGGGCAACTAATGAAAAACTGTTTTTT.

This chain connects TRBV30 to TRBJ1-5; D is possibly TRBD1 (5 bases). V was pared by 0 bases and J by 8 bases, with 14 bases between. Germline CDR1 is GTSNPN and CDR2 is SVGIG (reference sequence). The CDR3 is 14 residues long. The CDR3: CAWSVLGTLEPQHF. The CDR3 DNA reads as TGTGCCTGGAGTGTTTTGGGGACGTTAGAGCCCCAGCATTTT. The full variable domain, in which reference TRBV30 and TRBJ1-5 provide the parts outside the CDR3, is SQTIHQWPATLVQPVGSPLSLECTVEGTSNPNLYWYRQAAGRGLQLLFYSVGIGQISSEVPQNLSASRPQDRQFILSSKKLLLSDSGFYLCAWSVLGTLEPQHFGDGTRLSIL.

This clone was recorded once. The chain carries TRBV6-1 and TRBJ2-7; D gene unclear. The CDR3 runs to 17 residues. The germline V gene encodes CDR1 MNHNS and CDR2 SASEGT. Trimming cost V 0 bases and J 2 bases, with 17 bases left between them. CDR3 amino acids: CASSEAPVGRLPYEQYF. The DNA of the CDR3 is TGTGCCAGCAGTGAAGCGCCGGTAGGGCGCCTTCCCTACGAGCAGTACTTC.

The genes are TRBV6-5 and TRBJ2-3; no clear D. The germline V gene encodes CDR1 MNHEY and CDR2 SVGAGI. V was cut by 6 bases and J by 0 bases, with 13 bases left in between. This CDR3 is 15 amino acids long. The DNA for the CDR3 is TGTGCCAGCAGGCCCAGAGAAACTAGCACAGATACGCAGTATTTT. It is translated as CASRPRETSTDTQYF.

The chain combines TRBV7-8 with TRBJ1-4, with a tentative D call TRBD1 (6 bases). The germline gives CDR1 SGHVS, CDR2 FQNEAQ. There are 15 residues in the CDR3. V shed 3 bases and J shed 0 bases, with 8 bases lying between them. Written as DNA, the CDR3 is TGTGCCAGCAGCTTCGGACAGCCAACTAATGAAAAACTGTTTTTT. Amino acids: CASSFGQPTNEKLFF.

V usage is TRBV6-5 and J usage is TRBJ2-7; D possibly corresponds to TRBD1 (5 bases). Germline V gene sequence: CDR1 MNHEY, CDR2 SVGAGI. The CDR3 contains 15 residues. The V end was cut by 2 bases, the J end by 2 bases, with 13 bases between. CDR3: CASSYGAGQTYEQYF. DNA of the CDR3: TGTGCCAGCAGTTACGGGGCAGGGCAGACCTACGAGCAGTACTTC.

The chain combines TRBV2 with TRBJ2-7; unclear D gene. Trimming stripped 8 bases from V and 5 bases from J, with 13 bases between. Germline values: CDR1 SNHLY, CDR2 FYNNEI. CDR3 length: 12 amino acids. The CDR3 reads CASLWQIHEQYF. In nucleotides, the CDR3 is TGTGCCAGCTTGTGGCAGATCCACGAGCAGTACTTC.

This chain uses TRBV4-3 with TRBJ1-5; D is undetermined. The CDR3 consists of 17 residues. The V end lost 0 bases, the J end lost 7 bases, and 19 bases lay between the germline ends. CDR1 LGHNA and CDR2 YSLEER come from the germline V gene. CDR3 protein: CASSQDEPRRTRQPQHF. For the CDR3, the DNA is TGCGCCAGCAGCCAAGATGAACCTAGAAGGACGAGACAGCCCCAGCATTTT.